The rows below give T cell receptor beta chains drawn from one sample of a study of patients and donors after allogeneic stem cell transplantation. TCRdb re-called the RT-PCR reads through MiXCR, storing one row per CDR3 protein. Of roughly 940,000 distinct CDR3 sequences listed, about a sixth are singletons. What was sequenced was blood, either unsorted or a sorted T cell fraction (not recorded which). The source of these receptors is a human donor who was either an allogeneic HSCT recipient or a stem cell or donor lymphocyte infusion donor (not recorded which). It is not recorded whose cells these are; they may come from a transplant donor. Each CDR3 is given with its conserved first and last residue. The size of a clone is reported for some rows only, either as once, few or many, or as a class for expanded clones.

j_call	v_call	clone_size	cdr3_aa
TRBJ2-7	TRBV5-1	few	CASSLGRDREQYF
TRBJ1-5	TRBV25-1	-	CASRPPDREEYSNQPQHF
TRBJ2-5	TRBV5-1	-	CASSLGRFTQQGSGETQYF
TRBJ2-7	TRBV21-1	-	CASLSRGQGGPDEQYF
TRBJ1-4	TRBV25-1	few	CASSPAGGNEKLFF
TRBJ2-1	TRBV5-6	many	CASRTGRNEQFF
TRBJ1-1	TRBV27	few	CASSQAAVKTEAFF
TRBJ2-1	TRBV6-2/TRBV6-3	few	CASRLAGARINEQFF
TRBJ1-6	TRBV20-1	-	CSARARDSTLGNSPLHF
TRBJ2-2	TRBV7-2	-	CASSLVRRADTGELFF
TRBJ2-7	TRBV4-1	few	CASSHIGLAGKAYEQYF
TRBJ2-5	TRBV12-3/TRBV12-4	-	CASKARETQYF
TRBJ2-1	TRBV20-1	-	CSAAEGTIYNEQFF
TRBJ2-3	TRBV4-2	few	CASSVQGDRTDTQYF
TRBJ2-5	TRBV6-1	few	CASSIAGARYQETQYF
TRBJ2-5	TRBV6-5	-	CASSYWASGDQETQYF
TRBJ2-1	TRBV7-6	-	CASSTQYRGYNEQFF
TRBJ2-7	TRBV4-1	once	CASSQVHNRIGTANSYEQYF
TRBJ2-1	TRBV15	few	CATSRDRSASGGNEQFF